The TCR beta chain described here comes from a study of early T cells in non-severe SARS-CoV-2 infection. Across the study: With bulk RNA from unsorted whole blood as input, sequencing yielded unpaired chains. Study-wide findings and caveats: Sequences matched to VDJdb favored anti-spike CD8 responses, while private and CD4 specificities were missed.

V lost 7 bases and J lost 5, with 8 bases in between. Germline V gene sequence: CDR1 MDHEN, CDR2 SYDVKM. The CDR3 has 11 amino acids. Unique molecular identifiers were affixed to single, distinct cDNA molecules. TCRdb recomputed calls from the 5' RACE reads with MiXCR, one row per CDR3 protein. The sample gives 40,000 to 65,000 distinct CDR3 sequences, around 8% of which show up once; approximately 8.8% is in the top ten. There are many counts of this clonotype. Its antigen is undetermined. The gene calls are TRBV28 and TRBJ2-5, with D uncertain. This clonotype originated in an adult who was a healthcare worker with PCR-confirmed SARS-CoV-2 infection or an uninfected control (not recorded which). The sequenced material came from whole blood. CDR3: CASTRTETQYF. CDR3 DNA sequence: TGTGCCAGCACCAGGACGGAGACCCAGTACTTC.